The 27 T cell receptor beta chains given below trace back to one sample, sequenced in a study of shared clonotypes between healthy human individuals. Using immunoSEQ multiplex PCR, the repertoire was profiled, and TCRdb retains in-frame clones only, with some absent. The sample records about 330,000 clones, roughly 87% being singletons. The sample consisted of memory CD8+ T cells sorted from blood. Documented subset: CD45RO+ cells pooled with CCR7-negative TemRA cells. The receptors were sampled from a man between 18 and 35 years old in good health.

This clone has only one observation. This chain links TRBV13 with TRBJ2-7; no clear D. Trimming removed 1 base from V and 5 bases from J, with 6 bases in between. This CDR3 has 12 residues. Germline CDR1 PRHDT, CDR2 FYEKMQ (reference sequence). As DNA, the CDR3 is TGTGCCAGCAGCTTAGCAGGCGACGAGCAGTACTTC. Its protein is CASSLAGDEQYF.

DNA for the CDR3: TGCGCCAGCAGCCACGGGCAGGGCGGCTCCTACGAGCAGTACTTC. It specifies CASSHGQGGSYEQYF. This chain connects TRBV4-3 to TRBJ2-7, with D possibly matching TRBD1 (5 bases). The V gene's germline CDR1 is LGHNA and CDR2 YSLEER. The CDR3 sequence is 15 residues long. The V end was cut by 3 bases, the J end by 0 bases, with 12 bases between.

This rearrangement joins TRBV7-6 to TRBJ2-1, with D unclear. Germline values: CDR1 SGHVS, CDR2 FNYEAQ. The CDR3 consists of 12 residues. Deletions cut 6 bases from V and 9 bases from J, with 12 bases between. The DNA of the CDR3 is TGTGCCAGCAGTCGTAGTTTGAGTGAGCAGTTCTTC. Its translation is CASSRSLSEQFF.

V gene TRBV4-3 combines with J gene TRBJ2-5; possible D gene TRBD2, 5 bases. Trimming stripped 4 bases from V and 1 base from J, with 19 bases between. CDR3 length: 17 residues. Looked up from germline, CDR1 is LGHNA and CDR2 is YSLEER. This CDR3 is CASSPSLGAPAQETQYF. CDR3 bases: TGCGCCAGCAGCCCCTCTCTGGGAGCACCAGCCCAAGAGACCCAGTACTTC.

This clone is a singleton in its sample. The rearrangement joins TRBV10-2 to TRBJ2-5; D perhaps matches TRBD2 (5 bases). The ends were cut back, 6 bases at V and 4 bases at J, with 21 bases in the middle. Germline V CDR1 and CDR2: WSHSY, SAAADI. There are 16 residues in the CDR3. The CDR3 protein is CASRETPSAAGETQYF. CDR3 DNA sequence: TGCGCCAGCAGGGAGACCCCTTCGGCCGCGGGAGAGACCCAGTACTTC.

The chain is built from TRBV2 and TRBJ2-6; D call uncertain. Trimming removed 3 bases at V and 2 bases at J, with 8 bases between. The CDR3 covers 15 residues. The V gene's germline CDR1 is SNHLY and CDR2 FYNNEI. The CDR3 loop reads CASSDPRTGANVLTF. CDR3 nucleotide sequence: TGTGCCAGCAGTGATCCGCGGACTGGGGCCAACGTCCTGACTTTC.

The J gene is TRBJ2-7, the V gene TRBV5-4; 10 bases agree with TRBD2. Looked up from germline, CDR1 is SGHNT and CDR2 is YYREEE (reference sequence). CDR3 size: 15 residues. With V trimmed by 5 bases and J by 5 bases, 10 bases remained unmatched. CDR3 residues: CASSPLSGGADEQYF. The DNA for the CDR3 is TGTGCCAGCAGTCCATTAAGCGGGGGGGCTGACGAGCAGTACTTC.

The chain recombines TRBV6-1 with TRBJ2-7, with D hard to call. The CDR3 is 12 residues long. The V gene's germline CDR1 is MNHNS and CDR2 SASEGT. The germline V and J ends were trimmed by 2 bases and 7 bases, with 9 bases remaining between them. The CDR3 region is CASSERWAEQYF. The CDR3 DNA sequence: TGTGCCAGCAGTGAAAGGTGGGCGGAGCAGTACTTC.

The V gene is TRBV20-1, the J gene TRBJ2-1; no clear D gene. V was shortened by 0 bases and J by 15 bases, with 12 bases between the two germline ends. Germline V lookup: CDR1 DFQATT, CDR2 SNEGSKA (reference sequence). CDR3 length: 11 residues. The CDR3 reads CSARDGVALFF. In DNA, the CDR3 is TGCAGTGCTAGAGATGGGGTAGCATTGTTCTTC.

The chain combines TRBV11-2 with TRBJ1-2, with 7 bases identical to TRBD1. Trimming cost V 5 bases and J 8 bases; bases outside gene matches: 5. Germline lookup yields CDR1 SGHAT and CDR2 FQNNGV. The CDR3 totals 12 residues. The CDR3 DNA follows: TGTGCCAGCAGCCACCAGGGGGACGGCTACACCTTC. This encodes CASSHQGDGYTF.

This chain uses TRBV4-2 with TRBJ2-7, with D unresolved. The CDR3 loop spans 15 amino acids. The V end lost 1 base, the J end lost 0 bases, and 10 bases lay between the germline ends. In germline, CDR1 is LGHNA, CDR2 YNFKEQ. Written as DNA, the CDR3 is TGTGCCAGCAGCCAAGGGTTACTAAACTCCTACGAGCAGTACTTC. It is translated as CASSQGLLNSYEQYF.

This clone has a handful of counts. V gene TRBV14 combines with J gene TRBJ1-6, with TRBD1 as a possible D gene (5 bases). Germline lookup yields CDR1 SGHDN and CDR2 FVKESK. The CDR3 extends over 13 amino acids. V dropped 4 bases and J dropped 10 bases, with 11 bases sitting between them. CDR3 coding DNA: TGTGCCAGCAGCCCCGTGGGACGGTCACCCCTCCACTTT. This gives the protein CASSPVGRSPLHF.

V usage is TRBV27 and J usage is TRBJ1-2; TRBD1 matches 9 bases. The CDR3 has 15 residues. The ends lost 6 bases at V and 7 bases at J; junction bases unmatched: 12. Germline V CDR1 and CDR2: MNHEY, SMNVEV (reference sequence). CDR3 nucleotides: TGTGCCAGCAGCTCACATCCGGGACAGGGAATTGGCTACACCTTC. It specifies CASSSHPGQGIGYTF.

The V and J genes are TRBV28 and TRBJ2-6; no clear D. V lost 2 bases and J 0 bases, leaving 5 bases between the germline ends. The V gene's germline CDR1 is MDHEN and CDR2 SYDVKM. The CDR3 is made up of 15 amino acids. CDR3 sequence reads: CASSLPDSGANVLTF. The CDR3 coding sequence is TGTGCCAGCAGTTTACCTGACTCTGGGGCCAACGTCCTGACTTTC. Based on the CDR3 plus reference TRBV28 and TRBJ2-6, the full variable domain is DVKVTQSSRYLVKRTGEKVFLECVQDMDHENMFWYRQDPGLGLRLIYFSYDVKMKEKGDIPEGYSVSREKKERFSLILESASTNQTSMYLCASSLPDSGANVLTFGAGSRLTVL.

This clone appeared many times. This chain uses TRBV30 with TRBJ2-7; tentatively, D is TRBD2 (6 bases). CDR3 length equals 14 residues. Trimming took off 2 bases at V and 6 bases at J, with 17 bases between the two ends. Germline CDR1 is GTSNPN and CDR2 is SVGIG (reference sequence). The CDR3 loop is CAWSLGTLGLEQYF. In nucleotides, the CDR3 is TGTGCCTGGAGTCTCGGGACTCTGGGGCTCGAGCAGTACTTC. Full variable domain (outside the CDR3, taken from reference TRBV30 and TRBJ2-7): SQTIHQWPATLVQPVGSPLSLECTVEGTSNPNLYWYRQAAGRGLQLLFYSVGIGQISSEVPQNLSASRPQDRQFILSSKKLLLSDSGFYLCAWSLGTLGLEQYFGPGTRLTVT.

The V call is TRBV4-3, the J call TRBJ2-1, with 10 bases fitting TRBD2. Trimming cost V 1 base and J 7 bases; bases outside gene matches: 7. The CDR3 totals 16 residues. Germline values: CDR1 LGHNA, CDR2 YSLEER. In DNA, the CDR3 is TGCGCCAGCAGCCAAGGCACTAGCGGGATCGGTAATGAGCAGTTCTTC. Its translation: CASSQGTSGIGNEQFF.

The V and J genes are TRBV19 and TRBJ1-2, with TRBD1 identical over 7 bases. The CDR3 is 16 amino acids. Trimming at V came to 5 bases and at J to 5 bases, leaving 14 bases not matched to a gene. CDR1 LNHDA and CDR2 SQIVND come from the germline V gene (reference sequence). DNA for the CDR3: TGTGCCAGTAGTGAAAATGACAGGGAGAACCAGTATGGCTACACCTTC. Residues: CASSENDRENQYGYTF. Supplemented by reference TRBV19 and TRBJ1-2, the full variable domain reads DGGITQSPKYLFRKEGQNVTLSCEQNLNHDAMYWYRQDPGQGLRLIYYSQIVNDFQKGDIAEGYSVSREKKESFPLTVTSAQKNPTAFYLCASSENDRENQYGYTFGSGTRLTVV.

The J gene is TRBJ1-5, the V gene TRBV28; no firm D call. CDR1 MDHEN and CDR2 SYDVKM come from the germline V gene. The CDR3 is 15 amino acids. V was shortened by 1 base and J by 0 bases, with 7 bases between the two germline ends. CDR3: CASSLYRYSNQPQHF. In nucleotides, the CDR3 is TGTGCCAGCAGTTTATACAGATATAGCAATCAGCCCCAGCATTTT.

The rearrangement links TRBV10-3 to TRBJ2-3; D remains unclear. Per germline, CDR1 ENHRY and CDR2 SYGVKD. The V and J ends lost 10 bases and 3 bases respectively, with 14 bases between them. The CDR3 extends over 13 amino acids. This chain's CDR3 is CARRHTETDTQYF. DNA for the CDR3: TGTGCCAGGAGACACACTGAAACAGATACGCAGTATTTT.

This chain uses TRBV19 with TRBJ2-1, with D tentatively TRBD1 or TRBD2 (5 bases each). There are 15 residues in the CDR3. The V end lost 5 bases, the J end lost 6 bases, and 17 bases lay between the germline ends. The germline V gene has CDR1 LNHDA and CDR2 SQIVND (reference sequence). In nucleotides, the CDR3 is TGTGCCAGTAGTTCGATAGGGACCTCGGGCAATGAGCAGTTCTTC. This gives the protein CASSSIGTSGNEQFF.

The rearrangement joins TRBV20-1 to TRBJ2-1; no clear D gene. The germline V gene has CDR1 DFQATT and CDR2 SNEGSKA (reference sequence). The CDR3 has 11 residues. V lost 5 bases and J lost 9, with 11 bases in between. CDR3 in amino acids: CSAVDLTEQFF. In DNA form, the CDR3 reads TGCAGTGCTGTTGACCTGACTGAGCAGTTCTTC.

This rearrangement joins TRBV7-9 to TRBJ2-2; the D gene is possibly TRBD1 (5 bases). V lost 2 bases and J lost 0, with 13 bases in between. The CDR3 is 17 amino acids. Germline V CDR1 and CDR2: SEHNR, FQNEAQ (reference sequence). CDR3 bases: TGTGCCAGCAGCTTACCCTCCACAGGTCCGAACACCGGGGAGCTGTTTTTT. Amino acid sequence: CASSLPSTGPNTGELFF.

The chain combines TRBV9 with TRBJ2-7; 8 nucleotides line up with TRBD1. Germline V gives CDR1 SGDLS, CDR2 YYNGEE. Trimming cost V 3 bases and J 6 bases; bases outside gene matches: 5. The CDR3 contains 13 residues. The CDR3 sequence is CASSAGQGREQYF. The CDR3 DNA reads TGTGCCAGCAGCGCCGGACAGGGTCGCGAGCAGTACTTC.

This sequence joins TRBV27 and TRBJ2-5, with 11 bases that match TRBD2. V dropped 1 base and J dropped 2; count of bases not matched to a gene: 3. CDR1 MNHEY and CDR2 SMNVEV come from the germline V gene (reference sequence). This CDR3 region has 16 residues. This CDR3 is CASSLWASGGQETQYF. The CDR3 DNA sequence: TGTGCCAGCAGTTTATGGGCTAGCGGGGGGCAAGAGACCCAGTACTTC.

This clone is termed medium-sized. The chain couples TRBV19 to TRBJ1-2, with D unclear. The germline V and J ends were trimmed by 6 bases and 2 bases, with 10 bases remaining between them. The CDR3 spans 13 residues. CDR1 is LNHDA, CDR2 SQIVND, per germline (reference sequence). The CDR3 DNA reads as TGTGCCAGTAGCACGGACGGGAACTATGGCTACACCTTC. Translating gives CASSTDGNYGYTF.

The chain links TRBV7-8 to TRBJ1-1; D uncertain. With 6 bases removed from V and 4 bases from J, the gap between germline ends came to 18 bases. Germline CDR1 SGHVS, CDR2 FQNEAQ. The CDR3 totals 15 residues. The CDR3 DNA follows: TGTGCCAGCAGGTACCTCGGGGAGGGAAGCACTGAAGCTTTCTTT. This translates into CASRYLGEGSTEAFF.

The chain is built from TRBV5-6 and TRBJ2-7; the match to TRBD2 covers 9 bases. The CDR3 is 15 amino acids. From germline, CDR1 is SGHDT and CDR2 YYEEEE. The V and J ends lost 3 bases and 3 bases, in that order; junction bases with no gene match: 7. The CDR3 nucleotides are TGTGCCAGCAGCTCTTTCAGACTAGCGGTCTACGAGCAGTACTTC. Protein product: CASSSFRLAVYEQYF.